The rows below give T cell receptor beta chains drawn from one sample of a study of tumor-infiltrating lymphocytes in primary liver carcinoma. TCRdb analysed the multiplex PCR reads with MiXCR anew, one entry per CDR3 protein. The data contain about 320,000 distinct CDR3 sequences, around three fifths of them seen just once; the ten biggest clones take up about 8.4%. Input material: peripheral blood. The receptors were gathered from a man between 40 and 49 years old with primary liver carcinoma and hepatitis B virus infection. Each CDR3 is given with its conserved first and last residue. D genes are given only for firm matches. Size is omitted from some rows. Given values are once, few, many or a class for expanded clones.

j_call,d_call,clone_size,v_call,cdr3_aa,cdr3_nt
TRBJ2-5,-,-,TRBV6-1,CASSELVIQYF,TGTGCCAGTAGTGAATTGGTAATCCAGTACTTC
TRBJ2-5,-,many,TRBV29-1,CSVVGRQWTNQETQYF,TGCAGCGTTGTGGGAAGGCAGTGGACGAATCAAGAGACCCAGTACTTC
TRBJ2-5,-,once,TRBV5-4,CASHLSGQETQYF,TGTGCCAGTCATTTATCGGGGCAAGAGACCCAGTACTTC
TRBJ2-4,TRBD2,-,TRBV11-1,CASSFPGTIGTNDIQYF,TGTGCCAGCAGCTTTCCCGGGACTATCGGGACCAATGACATTCAGTACTTC
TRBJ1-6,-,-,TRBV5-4,CASSVGGTEGNSPLHF,TGTGCCAGCAGCGTTGGTGGTACGGAGGGGAATTCACCCCTCCACTTT
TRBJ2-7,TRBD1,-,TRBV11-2,CASSTDRAYEQYF,TGTGCCAGTAGCACTGACAGGGCGTACGAGCAGTACTTC
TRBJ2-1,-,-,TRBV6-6,CVSSLSRDGYNEQFF,TGTGTCAGCAGTCTAAGCCGCGACGGCTACAATGAGCAGTTCTTC
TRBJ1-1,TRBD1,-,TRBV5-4,CASRAGTGKLGTEAFF,TGTGCCAGCAGAGCCGGGACAGGGAAGCTGGGCACTGAAGCTTTCTTT
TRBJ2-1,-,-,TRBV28,CASRLTANEQFF,TGTGCCAGCAGGCTTACAGCCAATGAGCAGTTCTTC
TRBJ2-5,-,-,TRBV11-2,CASSSLGTQYF,TGTGCCAGCAGCTCGTTGGGGACCCAGTACTTC
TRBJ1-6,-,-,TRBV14,CVSSQKGNTPRVNSPLHF,TGTGTCAGCAGCCAAAAGGGAAACACGCCGCGGGTTAATTCACCCCTCCACTTT
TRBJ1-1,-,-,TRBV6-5,CASVGTTKTEAFF,TGTGCCAGCGTGGGGACAACGAAGACTGAAGCTTTCTTT
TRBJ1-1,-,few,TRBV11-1,CVTSQERLSFF,TGTGTCACTAGCCAGGAGAGGCTGTCTTTCTTT
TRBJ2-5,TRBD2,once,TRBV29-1,CSVRTRGSWTETQYF,TGCAGCGTTCGGACTAGAGGGAGTTGGACAGAGACCCAGTACTTC
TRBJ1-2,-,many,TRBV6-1,CANRFSGGYTF,TGTGCCAATCGGTTTTCAGGCGGCTACACCTTC
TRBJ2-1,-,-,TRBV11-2,CASSSSPGQEQFF,TGTGCCAGCAGCTCCTCTCCGGGTCAAGAGCAGTTCTTC
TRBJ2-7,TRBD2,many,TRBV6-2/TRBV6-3,CASCSGREGDLSYEQYF,TGTGCCAGCTGTAGCGGGAGGGAAGGAGATCTCTCCTACGAGCAGTACTTC
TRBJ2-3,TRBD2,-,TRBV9,CASSVATLAGGYTQYF,TGTGCCAGCAGCGTAGCTACCCTAGCGGGAGGATATACGCAGTATTTT
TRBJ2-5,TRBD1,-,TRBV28,CASSLDRVGSETQYF,TGTGCCAGCAGTTTAGACAGGGTGGGGTCGGAGACCCAGTACTTC
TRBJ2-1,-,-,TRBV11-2,CATSRRQARSYNEQFF,TGTGCCACCAGCCGCAGACAGGCTCGATCTTACAATGAGCAGTTCTTC
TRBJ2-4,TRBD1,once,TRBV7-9,CASRPTGILYF,TGTGCCAGCAGACCGACAGGGATTCTGTACTTC
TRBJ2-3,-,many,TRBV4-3,CASSQEDSGSTDTQYF,TGCGCCAGCAGCCAGGAGGACAGCGGGAGCACAGATACGCAGTATTTT
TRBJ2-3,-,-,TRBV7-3,CASSFYPSDTQYF,TGTGCCAGCAGCTTCTACCCCTCCGATACGCAGTATTTT
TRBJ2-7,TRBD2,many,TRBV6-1,CASRPSGTNSYEQYF,TGTGCCAGCAGGCCCAGCGGGACGAACTCCTACGAGCAGTACTTC
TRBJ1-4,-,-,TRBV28,CASSETGGVNEKLFF,TGTGCCAGCAGTGAAACAGGCGGGGTTAATGAAAAACTGTTTTTT
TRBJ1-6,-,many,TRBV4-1,CASSQREGSPLHF,TGCGCCAGCAGCCAGAGGGAGGGTTCACCCCTCCACTTT
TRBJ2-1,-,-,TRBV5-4,CVSSFIVEQFF,TGTGTCAGCAGCTTTATCGTCGAGCAGTTCTTC
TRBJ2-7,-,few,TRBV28,CASSLRQVSYEQYF,TGTGCCAGCAGTTTAAGACAGGTATCCTACGAGCAGTACTTC
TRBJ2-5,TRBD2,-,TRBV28,CASSPLPDSGRETQYF,TGTGCCAGCAGCCCCTTGCCGGATAGCGGGAGAGAGACCCAGTACTTC
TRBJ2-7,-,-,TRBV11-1,CASSAATRSVYEQYF,TGTGCCAGCAGCGCCGCGACCCGTTCGGTCTACGAACAGTACTTC
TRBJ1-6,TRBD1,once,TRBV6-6,CASTKQGIHELPLHF,TGTGCCAGCACCAAACAGGGGATACATGAATTACCCCTCCACTTT
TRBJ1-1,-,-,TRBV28,CASSEGVGMNTEAFF,TGTGCCAGCAGTGAAGGGGTAGGAATGAACACTGAAGCTTTCTTT
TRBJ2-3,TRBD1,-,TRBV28,CARSPDRGRWTDTQYF,TGTGCCAGAAGTCCAGACAGGGGGCGATGGACAGATACGCAGTATTTT
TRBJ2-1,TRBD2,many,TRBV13,CASSPRGVPNEQFF,TGTGCCAGCAGCCCGCGGGGGGTCCCCAATGAGCAGTTCTTC
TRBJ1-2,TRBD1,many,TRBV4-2,CASSQEDRENGYTF,TGTGCCAGCAGCCAAGAGGACAGGGAAAATGGCTACACCTTC
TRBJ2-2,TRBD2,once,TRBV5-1,CASSTGTSHTWELFF,TGCGCCAGCAGCACCGGGACTAGCCACACCTGGGAGCTGTTTTTT
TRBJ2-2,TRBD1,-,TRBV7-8,CASSPGQGDTEELFF,TGTGCCAGCAGCCCGGGACAGGGGGACACCGAGGAGCTGTTTTTT
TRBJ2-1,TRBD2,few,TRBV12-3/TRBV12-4,CASSFRLAGASEQFF,TGTGCCAGCAGTTTCAGGTTAGCGGGGGCCTCGGAGCAGTTCTTC
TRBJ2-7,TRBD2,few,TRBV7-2,CASSLVTSGKYEQYF,TGTGCCAGCAGCTTAGTCACTAGCGGGAAATACGAGCAGTACTTC
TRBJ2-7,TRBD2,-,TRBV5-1,CASNIGAGGEQYF,TGCGCCAGCAACATTGGAGCGGGAGGCGAGCAGTACTTC
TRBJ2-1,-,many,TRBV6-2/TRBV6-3,CASSYPLGSESSYNEQFF,TGTGCCAGCAGTTATCCCCTCGGTAGCGAGAGCTCCTACAATGAGCAGTTCTTC
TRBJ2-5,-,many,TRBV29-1,CSVEVQETQYF,TGCAGCGTTGAAGTCCAAGAGACCCAGTACTTC
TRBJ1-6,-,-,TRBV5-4,CASSGGGRGPPLHF,TGTGCCAGCAGCGGAGGGGGTCGGGGTCCACCCCTCCACTTT
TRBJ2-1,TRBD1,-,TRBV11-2,CASSLPKGQGGLNEQFF,TGTGCCAGTAGCCTTCCTAAGGGACAGGGGGGACTCAATGAGCAGTTCTTC
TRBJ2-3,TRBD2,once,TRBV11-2,CASSLGQSGGRDTQYF,TGTGCAAGCAGCTTGGGTCAATCGGGAGGGCGGGATACGCAGTATTTT
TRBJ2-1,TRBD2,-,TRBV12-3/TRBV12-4,CASILAGASYNEQFF,TGTGCCAGCATCTTAGCGGGCGCGTCCTACAATGAGCAGTTCTTC
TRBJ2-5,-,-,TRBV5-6,CASSSGPYQETQYF,TGTGCCAGCAGCTCGGGACCGTACCAAGAGACCCAGTACTTC
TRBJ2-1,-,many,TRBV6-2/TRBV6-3,CASTSGEGLSNEQFF,TGTGCCAGCACTTCAGGGGAGGGTCTCAGCAATGAGCAGTTCTTC